This TCR beta chain is drawn from a study of spatial heterogeneity in lung cancer. At least ten counts were recorded for this clonotype. Its antigen is as yet unknown. Whole-study results and caveats: Expanded tumor TCRs that were ubiquitous appeared in blood more at resection than follow-up.

MiXCR was run by TCRdb on the 5' RACE reads, yielding one entry per CDR3 protein. The repertoire includes about 120,000 distinct CDR3 sequences, about 12% of them detected once, and around 16% sits in the top ten. The time point was: blood at routine non-recurrence follow-up after resection. Sequencing covered unsorted whole RNA taken from tumor, nontumor lung or frozen PBMC. This CDR3 is 14 amino acids long. The germline V and J ends were trimmed by 6 bases and 2 bases, with 16 bases remaining between them. Germline V gene lookup returns CDR1 DFQATT and CDR2 SNEGSKA (reference sequence). Here the sequenced sample was PBMCs, taken at follow-up. The chain couples TRBV20-1 to TRBJ1-1; no reliable D call. The sequence was obtained from a male donor with early-stage non-small cell lung cancer. The CDR3 nucleotides are TGCAGTGCGGCGGGGAGCAGCGAAAACACTGAAGCTTTCTTT. Residues: CSAAGSSENTEAFF.